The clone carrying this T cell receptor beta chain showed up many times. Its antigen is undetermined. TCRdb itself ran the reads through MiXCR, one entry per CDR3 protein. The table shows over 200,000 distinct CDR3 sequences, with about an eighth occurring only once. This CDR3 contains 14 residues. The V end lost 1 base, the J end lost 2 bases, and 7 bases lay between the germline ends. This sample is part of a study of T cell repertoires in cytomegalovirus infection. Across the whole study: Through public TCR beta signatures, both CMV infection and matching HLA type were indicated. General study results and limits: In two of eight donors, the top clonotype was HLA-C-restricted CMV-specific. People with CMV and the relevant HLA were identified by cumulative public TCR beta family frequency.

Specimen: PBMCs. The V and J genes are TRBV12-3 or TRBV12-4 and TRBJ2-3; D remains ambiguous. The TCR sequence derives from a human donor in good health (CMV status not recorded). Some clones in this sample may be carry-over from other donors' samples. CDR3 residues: CASSLGAATDTQYF. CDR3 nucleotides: TGTGCCAGCAGTTTAGGGGCGGCCACAGATACGCAGTATTTT.